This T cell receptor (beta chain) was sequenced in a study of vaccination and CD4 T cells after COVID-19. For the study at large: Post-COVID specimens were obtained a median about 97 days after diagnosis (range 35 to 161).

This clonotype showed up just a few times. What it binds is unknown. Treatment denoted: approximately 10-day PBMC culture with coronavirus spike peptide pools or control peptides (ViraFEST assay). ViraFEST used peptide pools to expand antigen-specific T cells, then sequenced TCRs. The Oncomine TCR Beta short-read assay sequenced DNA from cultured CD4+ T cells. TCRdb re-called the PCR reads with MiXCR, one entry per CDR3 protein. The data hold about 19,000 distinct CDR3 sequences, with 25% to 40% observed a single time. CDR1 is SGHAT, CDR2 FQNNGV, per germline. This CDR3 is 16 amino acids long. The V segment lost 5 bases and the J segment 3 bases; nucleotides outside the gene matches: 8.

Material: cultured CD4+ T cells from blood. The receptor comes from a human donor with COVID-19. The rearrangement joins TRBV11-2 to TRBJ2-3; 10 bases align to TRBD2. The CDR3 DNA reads TGTGCCAGCAGCCTCGCTGCTAGCGGGGGTACAGATACGCAGTATTTT. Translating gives CASSLAASGGTDTQYF.